This T cell receptor (beta chain) was captured by sequencing in a study of blood T cells in healthy people across ages. In germline, CDR1 is LGHDT, CDR2 YNNKEL (reference sequence). The CDR3 spans 14 residues. A sample-barcoded 5' primer and a J-beta primer mix were used in a second PCR of roughly 6 to 11 cycles. TCRdb redid the calling of the 5' RACE reads with MiXCR, one entry per CDR3 protein. The sample carries 750,000 to 950,000 distinct CDR3 sequences, 53% recorded once. Sequences were obtained from blood. The TCR was taken from a man older than 75 in good health. This chain joins TRBV3-1 and TRBJ2-5; weak D call: TRBD1 (6 bases). The DNA matches TRBJ2-7 better at its end, which makes the J call doubtful. CDR3 loop: CASSPMTGPSEQYF. The CDR3 bases are TGTGCCAGCAGCCCCATGACAGGACCTAGCGAGCAGTACTTC.